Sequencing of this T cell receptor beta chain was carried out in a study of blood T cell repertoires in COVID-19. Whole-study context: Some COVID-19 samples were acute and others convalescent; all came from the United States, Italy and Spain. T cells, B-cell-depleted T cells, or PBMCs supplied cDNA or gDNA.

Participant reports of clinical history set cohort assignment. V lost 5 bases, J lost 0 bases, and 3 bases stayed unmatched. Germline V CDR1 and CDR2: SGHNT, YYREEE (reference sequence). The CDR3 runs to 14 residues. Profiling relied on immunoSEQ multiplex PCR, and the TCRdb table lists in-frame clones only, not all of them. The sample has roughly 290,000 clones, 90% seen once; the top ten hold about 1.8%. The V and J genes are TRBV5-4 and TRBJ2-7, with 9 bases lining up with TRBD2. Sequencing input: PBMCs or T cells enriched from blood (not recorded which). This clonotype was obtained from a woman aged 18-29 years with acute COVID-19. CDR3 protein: CASRREGGSYEQYF. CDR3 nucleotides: TGTGCCAGCAGGCGGGAGGGGGGCTCCTACGAGCAGTACTTC.